This T cell receptor (beta chain) was retrieved from a study of shared clonotypes between healthy human individuals. As for the study in general: Aged between 18 and 49, the donors were two women and a few men.

Naive CD8 cells were CD45RO-negative, positively selected for CCR7, excluding terminally differentiated effector memory CD45RA+ cells. The CDR3 extends over 13 amino acids. Germline CDR1 MNHEY, CDR2 SMNVEV (reference sequence). V lost 7 bases, J lost 2 bases, and 3 bases stayed unmatched. Note on this clone: Other DNA sequences from this sample encode an identical CDR3 as well.

In the original analysis: ImmunoSEQ sequences covered only the junction and lacked quality scores; filtering therefore differed. This table comes from immunoSEQ multiplex PCR, and its TCRdb copy is limited to in-frame clones, with some not included. V and J calls and clone size are those listed in that table; D and trimming were worked out from the DNA. The sample consists of hundreds of thousands of clones, approximately 96% of them appearing once. Material for sequencing was naive CD8+ T cells sorted from blood. The TCR originated in a woman in her 30s in good health. The rearrangement uses TRBV27 and TRBJ2-3; 7 bases map to TRBD2. The CDR3 spells CASTGGATDTQYF. In DNA form, the CDR3 reads TGTGCCAGCACGGGAGGCGCCACAGATACGCAGTATTTT.